A single sample gave rise to the 20 T cell receptor beta chains below, sequenced in a study of T cell responses to AZD1222 COVID-19 vaccine. Assay used: immunoSEQ multiplex PCR; TCRdb lists only in-frame clones, some missing. Counted here are around 120,000 clones, around 92% occurring once; the ten biggest clones make up 14%. The sample was peripheral blood, taken on day 0 of AZD1222 vaccination. The receptors were gathered from an adult in good health.

The rearrangement links TRBV5-1 to TRBJ2-7, with 9 bases lining up with TRBD2. The CDR3 sequence is 18 residues long. Looked up from germline, CDR1 is SGHRS and CDR2 is YFSETQ. V gave up 4 bases and J gave up 1 base; unmatched junction bases: 15. Here the CDR3 DNA reads TGCGCCAGCAGCCAAGGGAGGGGGCTAGCGGGGCCTTCCTACGAGCAGTACTTC. Protein sequence: CASSQGRGLAGPSYEQYF.

This sequence joins TRBV27 and TRBJ2-7, with TRBD2 matching 12 bases. The CDR3 loop spans 15 amino acids. Germline values: CDR1 MNHEY, CDR2 SMNVEV (reference sequence). V dropped 4 bases and J dropped 3; count of bases not matched to a gene: 4. The CDR3 DNA is TGTGCCAGCAGTTCCCTGACTAGCGGGGGCTACGAGCAGTACTTC. It codes for CASSSLTSGGYEQYF.

The J gene is TRBJ2-1, the V gene TRBV19, with a tentative D call TRBD1 (6 bases). With 4 bases removed from V and 3 bases from J, the gap between germline ends came to 25 bases. Per the germline V gene, CDR1 is LNHDA and CDR2 is SQIVND (reference sequence). The CDR3 is 19 amino acids. CDR3 coding DNA: TGTGCCAGTAGTAACAGGGCATCCACCGGGACACGTTTCTACAATGAGCAGTTCTTC. It specifies CASSNRASTGTRFYNEQFF.

This sequence joins TRBV12-5 and TRBJ1-4, with 10 positions matching TRBD1. The junction had 6 bases not matched to a gene; V was cut back by 6 bases and J by 8 bases. This CDR3 has 14 amino acids. The germline V gene encodes CDR1 LGHNT and CDR2 FRNRAP. CDR3 in DNA: TGTGCTAGTGGGGACGGACAGGGGGGAGAAAAACTGTTTTTT. Translation gives CASGDGQGGEKLFF.

The V call is TRBV6-5, the J call TRBJ2-7; no reliable D call. V lost 2 bases and J lost 3, with 8 bases in between. The germline gives CDR1 MNHEY, CDR2 SVGAGI. The CDR3 loop spans 13 amino acids. The CDR3 region is CASSYAANYEQYF. The CDR3 DNA reads as TGTGCCAGCAGTTACGCCGCAAACTACGAGCAGTACTTC.

The chain recombines TRBV18 with TRBJ2-7, with TRBD1 identical over 8 bases. Germline V lookup: CDR1 KGHSH, CDR2 LQKENI. The V and J ends lost 2 bases and 6 bases, in that order; junction bases with no gene match: 9. The CDR3 loop spans 15 amino acids. CDR3 residues: CASSPSSGGKGEQYF. The CDR3 bases are TGTGCCAGCTCACCATCTTCAGGGGGCAAGGGCGAGCAGTACTTC.

The V and J genes are TRBV12-3 or TRBV12-4 and TRBJ1-1; D ambiguous. CDR3 length: 12 residues. Deletions cut 3 bases from V and 1 base from J, with 3 bases between. The CDR3 DNA is TGTGCCAGCAGTTTTGCGAACACTGAAGCTTTCTTT. Translation gives CASSFANTEAFF.

In this sample, this clone turned up a few times. The gene calls are TRBV19 and TRBJ2-7; 15 bases match TRBD2. The germline gives CDR1 LNHDA, CDR2 SQIVND (reference sequence). V shed 0 bases and J 0 bases; nucleotides not matched to a gene: 9. The CDR3 extends over 20 amino acids. The CDR3 coding sequence is TGTGCCAGTAGTATAGATCACGGGACTAGCGGGGGGCGAAGCTCCTACGAGCAGTACTTC. It translates to CASSIDHGTSGGRSSYEQYF.

This clone was recorded a few times. The chain combines TRBV19 with TRBJ1-1, with TRBD1 matching 8 bases. The CDR3 length is 18 residues. Germline lookup yields CDR1 LNHDA and CDR2 SQIVND (reference sequence). V was clipped by 6 bases and J by 5 bases; unmatched bases: 20. The CDR3 nucleotides are TGTGCCAGTAGGATCGCAGCCAATCCCAGGGGGCGCGGAACTGAAGCTTTCTTT. Its translation: CASRIAANPRGRGTEAFF.

The V gene is TRBV4-3, the J gene TRBJ2-1, with a tentative D call TRBD1 (6 bases). This CDR3 has 15 amino acids. The V end lost 4 bases, the J end lost 6 bases, and 16 bases lay between the germline ends. CDR1 and CDR2 from the germline V gene are LGHNA and YSLEER. The CDR3 sequence is CASSPTGMIFNEQFF. The CDR3 nucleotides read TGCGCCAGCAGCCCCACAGGGATGATCTTCAATGAGCAGTTCTTC.

The rearrangement uses TRBV19 and TRBJ1-1; D is unclear. The CDR3 consists of 14 residues. The germline V and J ends were trimmed by 4 bases and 0 bases, with 9 bases remaining between them. From germline, CDR1 is LNHDA and CDR2 SQIVND (reference sequence). As DNA, the CDR3 is TGTGCCAGTAGTAGAGGCAGCTTGAACACTGAAGCTTTCTTT. This codes for CASSRGSLNTEAFF.

Only a few counts were recorded for this clone. V usage is TRBV11-2 and J usage is TRBJ2-5; 8 nucleotides align to TRBD1. The CDR3 spans 16 residues. Germline V gives CDR1 SGHAT, CDR2 FQNNGV. J was trimmed by 4 bases and V by 4 bases; bases with no gene match: 11. The CDR3 loop reads CASSSGQGVYRETQYF. The CDR3 bases are TGTGCCAGCAGCTCCGGACAGGGTGTTTATCGAGAGACCCAGTACTTC. Full variable domain (rest looked up from reference TRBV11-2 and TRBJ2-5): EAGVAQSPRYKIIEKRQSVAFWCNPISGHATLYWYQQILGQGPKLLIQFQNNGVVDDSQLPKDRFSAERLKGVDSTLKIQPAKLEDSAVYLCASSSGQGVYRETQYFGPGTRLLVL.

The rearrangement links TRBV27 to TRBJ2-2; no reliable D call. Per germline, CDR1 MNHEY and CDR2 SMNVEV (reference sequence). CDR3 length equals 14 residues. Trimming shortened V by 4 bases and J by 7 bases, and 13 bases separated the two germline ends. The CDR3 DNA sequence: TGTGCCAGCAGTTATTTGCCGGTCGGCGGGGAGCTGTTTTTT. This codes for CASSYLPVGGELFF.

The gene calls are TRBV18 and TRBJ1-1, with D perhaps matching TRBD1 (5 bases). Germline V gene data show CDR1 as KGHSH and CDR2 as LQKENI. The CDR3 is 16 amino acids. Trimming shortened V by 6 bases and J by 5 bases, and 22 bases separated the two germline ends. CDR3 in amino acids: CASSTLAAGGGTEAFF. CDR3 coding DNA: TGTGCCAGCTCCACACTTGCGGCGGGGGGTGGTACTGAAGCTTTCTTT.

The rearrangement uses TRBV19 and TRBJ1-4, with 8 bases identical to TRBD1. Germline trimming cut 3 bases from V and 13 bases from J; bases unmatched to any gene: 4. Germline CDR1 and CDR2: LNHDA and SQIVND (reference sequence). CDR3 length: 12 amino acids. In DNA form, the CDR3 reads TGTGCCAGTAGTATCGGACAGGGAGGACTGTTTTTT. Translating it yields CASSIGQGGLFF.

The J gene is TRBJ2-7, the V gene TRBV4-1; D is ambiguous. Germline CDR1 and CDR2: MGHRA and YSYEKL. This CDR3 comprises 15 residues. Trimming cost V 0 bases and J 3 bases, with 12 bases left between them. The CDR3 loop is CASSQDYITDYEQYF. The CDR3 DNA reads as TGCGCCAGCAGCCAAGATTATATTACAGACTACGAGCAGTACTTC.

Here the CDR3 DNA reads TGTGCCAGCGATAATTACAGGGGAGACTATGGCTACACCTTC. Protein sequence: CASDNYRGDYGYTF. V and J are TRBV28 and TRBJ1-2; 7 nucleotides align to TRBD1. J was trimmed by 3 bases and V by 8 bases; bases with no gene match: 9. The CDR3 is made up of 14 amino acids. Germline V CDR1 and CDR2: MDHEN, SYDVKM.

The chain uses TRBV6-5 and TRBJ1-1; 9 bases agree with TRBD1. Losses at the gene ends were 7 bases for V and 4 bases for J; bases not matched to a gene: 10. Germline V gene lookup returns CDR1 MNHEY and CDR2 SVGAGI. The CDR3 spans 15 residues. The CDR3 nucleotides read TGTGCCAGCAAGCTGGACAGGGGACCTGGCACTGAAGCTTTCTTT. It encodes CASKLDRGPGTEAFF.

The chain links TRBV6-5 to TRBJ2-7; TRBD1 or TRBD2 may be the D gene (5 bases each). V shed 7 bases and J shed 1 base, with 17 bases lying between them. Germline V gene data show CDR1 as MNHEY and CDR2 as SVGAGI. This CDR3 has 15 amino acids. CDR3 in DNA: TGTGCCAGCACCTACCGGGACGGTAGATCCTACGAGCAGTACTTC. It is translated as CASTYRDGRSYEQYF.

The rearrangement links TRBV5-1 to TRBJ1-2, with 10 bases aligning to TRBD1. The length of the CDR3 is 15 residues. Per germline, CDR1 SGHRS and CDR2 YFSETQ. V trimming: 3 bases; J trimming: 8 bases; junction bases outside the gene matches: 10. The CDR3 loop is CASSSTWTGGGGYTF. Here the CDR3 DNA reads TGCGCCAGCAGCTCTACCTGGACAGGGGGTGGCGGCTACACCTTC. Looking up the rest from reference TRBV5-1 and TRBJ1-2 gives the full variable domain: KAGVTQTPRYLIKTRGQQVTLSCSPISGHRSVSWYQQTPGQGLQFLFEYFSETQRNKGNFPGRFSGRQFSNSRSEMNVSTLELGDSALYLCASSSTWTGGGGYTFGSGTRLTVV.